This T cell receptor beta chain was observed in a study of metastatic and nonmetastatic thyroid tumors. CDR1 is DFQATT and CDR2 is SNEGSKA in the germline V gene (reference sequence). The CDR3 totals 14 residues. V gave up 1 base and J gave up 9 bases; unmatched junction bases: 7. General observations from the study: Reportedly, malignant thyroid tumors had significantly higher TCR beta diversity than benign nodules, in blood and tumor.

MiXCR was used by TCRdb to re-call the PCR reads. The sample shows about 33,000 clones, approximately 17% of them seen only once. This clone has only a few counts. Its antigen is not known. Every patient was untreated before thyroid surgery. This TCR came from a female donor with papillary thyroid cancer or a benign thyroid nodule (not recorded which). Some clones in this sample may be carry-over from other donors' samples. This sequence joins TRBV20-1 and TRBJ2-7; 12 bases map to TRBD2. Sequenced sample: blood. The CDR3 DNA sequence: TGCAGTGCTAGAGCTAGCGGGGGGGTGGTAGGGCAGTACTTC. Its protein is CSARASGGVVGQYF.